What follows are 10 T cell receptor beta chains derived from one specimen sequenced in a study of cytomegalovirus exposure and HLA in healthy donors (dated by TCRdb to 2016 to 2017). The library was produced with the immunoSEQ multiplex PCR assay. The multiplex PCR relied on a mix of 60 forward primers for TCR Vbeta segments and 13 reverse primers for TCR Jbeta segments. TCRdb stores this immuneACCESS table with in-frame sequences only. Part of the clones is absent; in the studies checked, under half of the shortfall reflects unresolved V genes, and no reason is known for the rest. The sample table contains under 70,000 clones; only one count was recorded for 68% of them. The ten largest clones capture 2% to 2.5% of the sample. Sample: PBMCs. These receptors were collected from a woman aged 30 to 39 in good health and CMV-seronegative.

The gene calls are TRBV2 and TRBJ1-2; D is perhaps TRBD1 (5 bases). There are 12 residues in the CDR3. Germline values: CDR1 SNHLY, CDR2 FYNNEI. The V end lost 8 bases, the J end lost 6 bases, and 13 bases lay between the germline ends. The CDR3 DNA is TGTGCCAGCGGTGGGGCAGTTCATGGCTACACCTTC. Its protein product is CASGGAVHGYTF.

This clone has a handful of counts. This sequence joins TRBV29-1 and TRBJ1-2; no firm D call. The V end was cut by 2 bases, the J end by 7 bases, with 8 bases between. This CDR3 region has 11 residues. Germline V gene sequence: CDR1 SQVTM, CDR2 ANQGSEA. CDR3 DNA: TGCAGCGTTGAAAGAGGCTCTGGCTACACCTTC. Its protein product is CSVERGSGYTF.

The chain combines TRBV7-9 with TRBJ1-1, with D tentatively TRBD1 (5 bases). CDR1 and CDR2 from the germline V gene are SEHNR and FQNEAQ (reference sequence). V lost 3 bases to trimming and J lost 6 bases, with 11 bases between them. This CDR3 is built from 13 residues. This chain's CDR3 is CASSFGGSPEAFF. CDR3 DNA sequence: TGTGCCAGCAGCTTCGGGGGGTCGCCTGAAGCTTTCTTT. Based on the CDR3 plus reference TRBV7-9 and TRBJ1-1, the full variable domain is DTGVSQNPRHKITKRGQNVTFRCDPISEHNRLYWYRQTLGQGPEFLTYFQNEAQLEKSRLLSDRFSAERPKGSFSTLEIQRTEQGDSAMYLCASSFGGSPEAFFGQGTRLTVV.

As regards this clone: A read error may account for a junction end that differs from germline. In DNA, the CDR3 is TGTGCTAGCAGCTTCGAACGTGATAAGCGGGGGGTCACAGATACGCAGTATTTT. Translated, it gives CASSFERDKRGVTDTQYF. The J gene is TRBJ2-3, the V gene TRBV7-7, with 9 bases aligning to TRBD2. CDR1 and CDR2 from the germline V gene are SSHAT and FNYEAQ (reference sequence). The CDR3 totals 18 residues.

The CDR3 sequence: CASSLGGIDYGYTF. CDR3 DNA sequence: TGTGCCAGCAGCTTAGGAGGCATCGACTATGGCTACACCTTC. The chain couples TRBV7-9 to TRBJ1-2; D is undetermined. The CDR3 contains 14 residues. V was cut by 1 base and J by 3 bases, with 9 bases left in between. In germline, CDR1 is SEHNR, CDR2 FQNEAQ (reference sequence).

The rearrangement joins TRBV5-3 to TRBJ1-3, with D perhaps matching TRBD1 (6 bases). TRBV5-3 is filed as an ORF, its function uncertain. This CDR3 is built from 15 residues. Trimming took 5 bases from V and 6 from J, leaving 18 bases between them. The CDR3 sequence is CARSQTGIWPNTIYF. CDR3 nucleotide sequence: TGTGCCAGAAGTCAAACAGGGATCTGGCCAAACACCATATATTTT.

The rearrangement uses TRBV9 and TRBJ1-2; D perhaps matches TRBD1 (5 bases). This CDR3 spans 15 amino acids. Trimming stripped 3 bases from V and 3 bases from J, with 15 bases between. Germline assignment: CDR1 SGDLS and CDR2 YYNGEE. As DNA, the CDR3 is TGTGCCAGCAGCGCCACCTCTGACAGTTACTATGGCTACACCTTC. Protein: CASSATSDSYYGYTF.

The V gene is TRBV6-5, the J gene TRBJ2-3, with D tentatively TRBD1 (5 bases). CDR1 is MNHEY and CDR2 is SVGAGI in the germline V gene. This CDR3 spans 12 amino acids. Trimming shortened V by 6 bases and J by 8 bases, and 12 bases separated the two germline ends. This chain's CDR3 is CASRFREGTQYF. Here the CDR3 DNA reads TGTGCCAGCAGGTTCAGGGAAGGTACGCAGTATTTT.

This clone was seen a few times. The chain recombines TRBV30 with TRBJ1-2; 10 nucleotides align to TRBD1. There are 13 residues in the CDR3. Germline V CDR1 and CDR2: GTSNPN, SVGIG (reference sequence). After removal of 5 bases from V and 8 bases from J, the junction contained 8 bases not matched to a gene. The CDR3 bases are TGTGCCTGGGGACAGACAGGGGGCAAGGGCTACACCTTC. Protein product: CAWGQTGGKGYTF.

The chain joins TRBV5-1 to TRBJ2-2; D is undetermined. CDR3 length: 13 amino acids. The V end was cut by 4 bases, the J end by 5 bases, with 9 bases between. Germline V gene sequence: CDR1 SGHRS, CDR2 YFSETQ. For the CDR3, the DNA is TGCGCCAGCAGCGCAAAACTTACCGGGGAGCTGTTTTTT. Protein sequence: CASSAKLTGELFF.